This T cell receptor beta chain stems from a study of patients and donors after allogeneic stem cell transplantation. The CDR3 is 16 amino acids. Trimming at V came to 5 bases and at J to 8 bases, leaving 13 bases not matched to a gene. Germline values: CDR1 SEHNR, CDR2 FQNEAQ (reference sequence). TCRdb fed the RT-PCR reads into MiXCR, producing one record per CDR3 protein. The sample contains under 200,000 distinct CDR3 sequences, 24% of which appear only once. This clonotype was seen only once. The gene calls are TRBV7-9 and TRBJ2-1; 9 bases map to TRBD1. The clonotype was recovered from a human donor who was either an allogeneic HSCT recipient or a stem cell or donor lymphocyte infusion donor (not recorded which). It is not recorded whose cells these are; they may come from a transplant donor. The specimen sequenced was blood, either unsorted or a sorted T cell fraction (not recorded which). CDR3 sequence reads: CASSATGTGIIYEQFF. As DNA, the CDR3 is TGTGCCAGCAGCGCTACCGGGACAGGGATAATCTATGAGCAGTTCTTC. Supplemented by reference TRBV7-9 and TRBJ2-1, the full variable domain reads DTGVSQNPRHKITKRGQNVTFRCDPISEHNRLYWYRQTLGQGPEFLTYFQNEAQLEKSRLLSDRFSAERPKGSFSTLEIQRTEQGDSAMYLCASSATGTGIIYEQFFGPGTRLTVL.